The 13 T cell receptor beta chains listed next were all sequenced from one sample in a study of cytomegalovirus exposure and HLA in healthy donors. The primer mix had 60 Vbeta and 13 Jbeta primers. Libraries were prepared by immunoSEQ multiplex PCR; TCRdb keeps only in-frame clonotypes and omits some of them. Here the sample spans some 150,000 clones, less than 80% being singletons. The material sequenced was PBMCs. These TCRs come from a man aged 40-50 years in good health and CMV-seronegative.

J is TRBJ2-7 and V is TRBV7-8; D is perhaps TRBD1 (6 bases). The CDR3 runs to 15 residues. Germline assignment: CDR1 SGHVS and CDR2 FQNEAQ. Between the trimmed V and J ends, which lost 5 bases and 4 bases, there was a span of 18 bases. In DNA, the CDR3 is TGTGCCAGCAGCCCCCCACAGGGATCGGGATACGAGCAGTACTTC. It specifies CASSPPQGSGYEQYF.

The J gene is TRBJ1-5, the V gene TRBV7-9, with D tentatively TRBD1 (5 bases). This CDR3 contains 13 residues. Germline lookup yields CDR1 SEHNR and CDR2 FQNEAQ (reference sequence). V dropped 6 bases and J dropped 9 bases, with 15 bases sitting between them. The CDR3 is CASSFDSRTPQHF. CDR3 DNA: TGTGCCAGCAGTTTCGACAGCCGTACGCCCCAGCATTTT. The full variable domain, in which reference TRBV7-9 and TRBJ1-5 provide the parts outside the CDR3, is DTGVSQNPRHKITKRGQNVTFRCDPISEHNRLYWYRQTLGQGPEFLTYFQNEAQLEKSRLLSDRFSAERPKGSFSTLEIQRTEQGDSAMYLCASSFDSRTPQHFGDGTRLSIL.

The rearrangement joins TRBV28 to TRBJ2-2; 7 nucleotides agree with TRBD1. Germline values: CDR1 MDHEN, CDR2 SYDVKM. After removal of 7 bases from V and 4 bases from J, the junction contained 9 bases not matched to a gene. CDR3 size: 15 residues. CDR3 sequence (DNA): TGTGCCAGCATCGGAGCACAGGGGATCACCGGGGAGCTGTTTTTT. It yields the protein CASIGAQGITGELFF.

The V gene is TRBV2, the J gene TRBJ2-1, with TRBD1 identical over 10 bases. V shed 7 bases and J 2 bases; nucleotides not matched to a gene: 5. The CDR3 length is 15 residues. CDR1 is SNHLY, CDR2 FYNNEI, per germline. The CDR3 protein is CASNPGTGAYNEQFF. The CDR3 bases are TGTGCCAGCAACCCCGGGACAGGGGCCTACAATGAGCAGTTCTTC.

This chain links TRBV12-5 with TRBJ1-5, with D possibly matching TRBD1 (6 bases). The CDR3 length is 14 residues. Trimming removed 6 bases from V and 4 bases from J, with 13 bases in between. Germline-derived CDR1 and CDR2 are LGHNT and FRNRAP. The CDR3 bases are TGTGCTAGTGGGGATGGACAGCCTAATCAGCCCCAGCATTTT. Translation gives CASGDGQPNQPQHF.

The chain combines TRBV11-1 with TRBJ2-7, with 7 nucleotides matching TRBD2. In germline, CDR1 is SGHAT, CDR2 FQDESV (reference sequence). The trim removed 1 base at V and 4 bases at J, leaving 13 bases unmatched. The CDR3 length is 17 residues. CDR3: CASSLVLSGKTGYEQYF. In DNA, the CDR3 is TGTGCCAGCAGCTTAGTCTTGAGCGGGAAGACTGGTTACGAGCAGTACTTC.

This clone was found a few times. The rearrangement uses TRBV30 and TRBJ2-5, with D perhaps matching TRBD2 (7 bases). The ends were cut back, 3 bases at V and 5 bases at J, with 13 bases in the middle. This CDR3 contains 13 residues. Germline V CDR1 and CDR2: GTSNPN, SVGIG (reference sequence). As DNA, the CDR3 is TGTGCCTGGAGGTGGGGGGGCGGGGAGACCCAGTACTTC. Translation: CAWRWGGGETQYF.

The chain couples TRBV19 to TRBJ2-2; TRBD1 agrees at 9 bases. Unmatched junction bases numbered 3, after V lost 4 bases and J lost 6 bases. The CDR3 loop spans 14 amino acids. Germline assignment: CDR1 LNHDA and CDR2 SQIVND (reference sequence). CDR3 in DNA: TGTGCCAGTAGTAACAGGGGGCGCGCCGGGGAGCTGTTTTTT. Translation gives CASSNRGRAGELFF.

The rearrangement joins TRBV11-3 to TRBJ2-5; no clear D. This CDR3 region has 13 residues. In germline, CDR1 is SGHNT, CDR2 YENEEA. Trimming removed 1 base from V and 5 bases from J, with 8 bases in between. The CDR3 sequence: CASSLARWETQYF. The CDR3 DNA sequence: TGTGCCAGCAGCTTAGCGAGATGGGAGACCCAGTACTTC.

This clone was seen a handful of times. The V gene is TRBV11-2, the J gene TRBJ2-3; TRBD2 agrees at 15 bases. CDR3 length equals 18 residues. Per germline, CDR1 SGHAT and CDR2 FQNNGV. V shed 5 bases, J shed 2 bases, and the junction held 8 bases outside the gene matches. The CDR3 nucleotides read TGTGCCAGCAGCCAAGGTGGGACTAGCGGGAGGTTCACAGATACGCAGTATTTT. It encodes CASSQGGTSGRFTDTQYF.

The V call is TRBV11-2, the J call TRBJ1-2; D gene ambiguous. CDR3 size: 15 residues. From germline, CDR1 is SGHAT and CDR2 FQNNGV. Trimming removed 4 bases at V and 4 bases at J, with 16 bases between. CDR3 nucleotide sequence: TGTGCCAGCAGCTCAATTTCCGGGAGACGCTATGGCTACACCTTC. Its protein product is CASSSISGRRYGYTF.

This chain joins TRBV20-1 and TRBJ2-1; weak D call: TRBD2 (6 bases). This CDR3 spans 11 amino acids. V shed 6 bases and J shed 9 bases, with 12 bases lying between them. Germline values: CDR1 DFQATT, CDR2 SNEGSKA (reference sequence). CDR3 loop: CSAPGGVEQFF. In nucleotides, the CDR3 is TGCAGTGCCCCCGGGGGAGTTGAGCAGTTCTTC.

The chain employs TRBV15 and TRBJ1-5, with 7 bases that match TRBD1. The CDR3 runs to 14 residues. Germline CDR1 and CDR2: LNHNV and YYDKDF (reference sequence). V gave up 2 bases and J gave up 7 bases; unmatched junction bases: 5. The CDR3 sequence is CATSRQTGKQPQHF. DNA for the CDR3: TGTGCCACCAGCAGACAGACAGGGAAACAGCCCCAGCATTTT.